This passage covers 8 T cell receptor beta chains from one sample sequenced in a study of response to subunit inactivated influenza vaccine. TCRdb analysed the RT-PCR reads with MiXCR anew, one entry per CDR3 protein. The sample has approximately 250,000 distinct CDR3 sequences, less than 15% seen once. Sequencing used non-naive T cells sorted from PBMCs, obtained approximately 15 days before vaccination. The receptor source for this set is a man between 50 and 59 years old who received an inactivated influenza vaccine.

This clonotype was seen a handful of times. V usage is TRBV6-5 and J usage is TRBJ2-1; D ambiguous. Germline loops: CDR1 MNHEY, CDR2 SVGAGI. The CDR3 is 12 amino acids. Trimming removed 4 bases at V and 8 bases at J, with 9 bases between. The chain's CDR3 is CASSLGPDEQFF. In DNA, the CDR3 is TGTGCCAGCAGTTTAGGACCCGATGAGCAGTTCTTC.

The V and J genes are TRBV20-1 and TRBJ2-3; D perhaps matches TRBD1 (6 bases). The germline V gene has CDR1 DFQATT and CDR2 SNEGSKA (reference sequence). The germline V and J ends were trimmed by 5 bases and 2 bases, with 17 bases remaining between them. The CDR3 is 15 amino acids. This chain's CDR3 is CSAGGPGQHTDTQYF. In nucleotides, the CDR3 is TGCAGTGCTGGAGGCCCAGGACAGCACACAGATACGCAGTATTTT.

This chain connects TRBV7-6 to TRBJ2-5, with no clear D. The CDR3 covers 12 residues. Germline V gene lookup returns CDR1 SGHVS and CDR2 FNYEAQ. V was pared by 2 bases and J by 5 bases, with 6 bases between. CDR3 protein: CASSLTRETQYF. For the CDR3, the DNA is TGTGCCAGCAGCTTAACTCGGGAGACCCAGTACTTC.

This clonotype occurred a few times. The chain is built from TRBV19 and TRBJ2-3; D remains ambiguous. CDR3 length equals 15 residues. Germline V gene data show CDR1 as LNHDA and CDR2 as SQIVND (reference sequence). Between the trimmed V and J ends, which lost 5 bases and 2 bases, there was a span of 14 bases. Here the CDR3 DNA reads TGTGCCAGTAGTCGGAGTCTCCACTACACAGATACGCAGTATTTT. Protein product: CASSRSLHYTDTQYF.

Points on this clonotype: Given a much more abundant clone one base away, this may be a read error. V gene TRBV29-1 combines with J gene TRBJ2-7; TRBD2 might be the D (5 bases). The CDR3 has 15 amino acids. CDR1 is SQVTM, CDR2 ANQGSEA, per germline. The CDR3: CSVEDRAGPVYEQNF. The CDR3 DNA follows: TGCAGCGTTGAAGATAGGGCGGGCCCGGTTTACGAGCAGAACTTC.

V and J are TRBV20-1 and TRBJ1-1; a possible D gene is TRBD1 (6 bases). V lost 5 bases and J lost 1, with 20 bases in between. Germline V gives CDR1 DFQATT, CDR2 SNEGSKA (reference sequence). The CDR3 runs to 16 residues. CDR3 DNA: TGCAGTGCTCCCCCAGCGCCAGGGGCGGCGAACACTGAAGCTTTCTTT. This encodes CSAPPAPGAANTEAFF.

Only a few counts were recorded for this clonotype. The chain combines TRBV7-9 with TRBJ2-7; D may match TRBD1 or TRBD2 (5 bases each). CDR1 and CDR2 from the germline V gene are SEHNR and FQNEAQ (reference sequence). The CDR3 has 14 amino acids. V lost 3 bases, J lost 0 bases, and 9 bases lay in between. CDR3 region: CASSFRDGSYEQYF. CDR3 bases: TGTGCCAGCAGCTTCCGGGACGGCTCCTACGAGCAGTACTTC.

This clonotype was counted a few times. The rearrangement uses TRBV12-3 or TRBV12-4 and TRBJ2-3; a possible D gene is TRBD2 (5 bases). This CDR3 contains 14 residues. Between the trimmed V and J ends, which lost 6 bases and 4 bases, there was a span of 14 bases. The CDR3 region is CASSRASIPDTQYF. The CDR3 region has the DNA TGTGCCAGCAGCCGCGCTAGCATCCCAGATACGCAGTATTTT.